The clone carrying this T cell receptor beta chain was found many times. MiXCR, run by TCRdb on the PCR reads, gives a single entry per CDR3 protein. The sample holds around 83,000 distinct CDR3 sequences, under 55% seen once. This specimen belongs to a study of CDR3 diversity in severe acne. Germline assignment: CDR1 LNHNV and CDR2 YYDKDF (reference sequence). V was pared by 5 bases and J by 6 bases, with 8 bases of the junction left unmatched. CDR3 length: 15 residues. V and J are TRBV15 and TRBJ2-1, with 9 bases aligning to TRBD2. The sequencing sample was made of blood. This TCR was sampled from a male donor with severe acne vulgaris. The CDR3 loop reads CATSHRTSEVNEQFF. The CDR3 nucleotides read TGTGCCACCAGCCACCGGACTAGCGAGGTCAATGAGCAGTTCTTC. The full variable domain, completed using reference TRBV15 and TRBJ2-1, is DAMVIQNPRYQVTQFGKPVTLSCSQTLNHNVMYWYQQKSSQAPKLLFHYYDKDFNNEADTPDNFQSRRPNTSFCFLDIRSPGLGDTAMYLCATSHRTSEVNEQFFGPGTRLTVL.